Listed here are 26 T cell receptor beta chains from one sample, sequenced in a study of T cell repertoires in ileal Crohn's disease. This sample's time point: neoterminal ileum biopsy at postoperative endoscopy, about 6 months after surgery. TCRdb's copy holds only in-frame clones and misses some; the assay was immunoSEQ multiplex PCR. The table shows 1,900 or so clones, with around 82% occurring only once. The sample was ileal tissue. The source of these receptors is an adult with Crohn's disease.

The chain combines TRBV7-2 with TRBJ2-3, with 12 bases fitting TRBD2. CDR1 is SGHTA and CDR2 is FQGNSA in the germline V gene. This CDR3 is built from 16 residues. V shed 3 bases, J shed 9 bases, and the junction held 10 bases outside the gene matches. CDR3 coding DNA: TGTGCCAGCAGCTTGACTAGCGGGGGTTATCCGTCCACGCAGTATTTT. This translates into CASSLTSGGYPSTQYF.

This clone was seen a single time. This chain uses TRBV7-9 with TRBJ2-1, with D perhaps matching TRBD1 (5 bases). Germline CDR1 is SEHNR and CDR2 is FQNEAQ (reference sequence). Trimming removed 5 bases from V and 0 bases from J, with 14 bases in between. The CDR3 loop spans 16 amino acids. The DNA of the CDR3 is TGTGCCAGCAGCCCCCCAGGGATTAGCTCCTACAATGAGCAGTTCTTC. This translates into CASSPPGISSYNEQFF.

DNA of the CDR3: TGTGCCAGCAGTGAAGTAGGGGGTTCTAATTCACCCCTCCACTTT. Its protein is CASSEVGGSNSPLHF. This chain uses TRBV6-1 with TRBJ1-6, with D possibly TRBD1 on 6 matching bases. This CDR3 is 15 amino acids long. The germline gives CDR1 MNHNS, CDR2 SASEGT. Trimming left V 1 base short and J 6 bases short, with 10 bases between.

V gene TRBV30 combines with J gene TRBJ1-1, with D unresolved. Germline assignment: CDR1 GTSNPN and CDR2 SVGIG (reference sequence). CDR3 length: 13 residues. V lost 2 bases, J lost 3 bases, and 10 bases lay in between. The CDR3: CAWSPAGDTEAFF. The CDR3 DNA reads as TGTGCCTGGAGTCCGGCCGGAGACACTGAAGCTTTCTTT.

The V call is TRBV10-2, the J call TRBJ2-7; 9 bases agree with TRBD1. In germline, CDR1 is WSHSY, CDR2 SAAADI. Losses at the gene ends were 8 bases for V and 6 bases for J; bases not matched to a gene: 8. The CDR3 loop spans 13 amino acids. CDR3 residues: CASVGTGYGEQYF. The CDR3 region has the DNA TGCGCCAGCGTCGGGACAGGGTATGGCGAGCAGTACTTC.

This clone has just a few counts. This rearrangement joins TRBV11-1 to TRBJ2-7, with D perhaps TRBD2 (6 bases). The CDR3 runs 13 residues. Germline values: CDR1 SGHAT, CDR2 FQDESV (reference sequence). V lost 6 bases and J 5 bases, leaving 14 bases between the germline ends. In DNA form, the CDR3 reads TGTGCCAGCAGTCCCTGGGGGGTCCACGAGCAGTACTTC. Translation gives CASSPWGVHEQYF.

DNA for the CDR3: TGTGCCAGCAGCTCCGAGAGGGCCCGAGGCGGCTACACCTTC. Its protein is CASSSERARGGYTF. The V gene is TRBV11-2, the J gene TRBJ1-2; D is ambiguous. The germline V and J ends were trimmed by 4 bases and 8 bases, with 17 bases remaining between them. Germline loops: CDR1 SGHAT, CDR2 FQNNGV. The CDR3 consists of 14 residues.

For the CDR3, the DNA is TGTGCCTGGAGACGACAGGGGAACACTGAAGCTTTCTTT. Translating it yields CAWRRQGNTEAFF. The chain links TRBV30 to TRBJ1-1; the match to TRBD1 covers 7 bases. CDR3 size: 13 residues. J lost 1 base, V lost 3 bases, and 2 bases had no gene match. The V gene's germline CDR1 is GTSNPN and CDR2 SVGIG (reference sequence).

This chain links TRBV5-4 with TRBJ2-2; 7 bases match TRBD1. This CDR3 contains 14 residues. Germline V gives CDR1 SGHNT, CDR2 YYREEE (reference sequence). V was pared by 3 bases and J by 4 bases, with 3 bases of the junction left unmatched. For the CDR3, the DNA is TGTGCCAGCAGCTACTACAGGGGCACCGGGGAGCTGTTTTTT. Protein: CASSYYRGTGELFF.

V and J are TRBV28 and TRBJ1-1, with a tentative D call TRBD1 (5 bases). This CDR3 contains 15 residues. From germline, CDR1 is MDHEN and CDR2 SYDVKM. Trimming shortened V by 6 bases and J by 5 bases, and 19 bases separated the two germline ends. CDR3 nucleotides: TGTGCCAGCAGAGGCCCGACAGCTGGGGCGACTGAAGCTTTCTTT. Translating it yields CASRGPTAGATEAFF. Looking up the rest from reference TRBV28 and TRBJ1-1 gives the full variable domain: DVKVTQSSRYLVKRTGEKVFLECVQDMDHENMFWYRQDPGLGLRLIYFSYDVKMKEKGDIPEGYSVSREKKERFSLILESASTNQTSMYLCASRGPTAGATEAFFGQGTRLTVV.

The chain couples TRBV7-2 to TRBJ1-2; 7 bases are shared with TRBD1. The ends lost 4 bases at V and 4 bases at J; junction bases unmatched: 3. The length of the CDR3 is 13 residues. Germline lookup yields CDR1 SGHTA and CDR2 FQGNSA. Here the CDR3 DNA reads TGTGCCAGCAGCTCCCGGGACAGCTATGGCTACACCTTC. Protein sequence: CASSSRDSYGYTF.

The V call is TRBV5-1, the J call TRBJ1-5, with 7 bases matching TRBD1. This CDR3 has 14 amino acids. J gave up 5 bases and V 4 bases, and 6 bases lay outside the gene matches. CDR1 is SGHRS and CDR2 is YFSETQ in the germline V gene. The CDR3 bases are TGCGCCAGCAGCCACGGGACAGAGGATCAGCCCCAGCATTTT. Protein: CASSHGTEDQPQHF. Full variable domain (remainder filled in from reference TRBV5-1 and TRBJ1-5): KAGVTQTPRYLIKTRGQQVTLSCSPISGHRSVSWYQQTPGQGLQFLFEYFSETQRNKGNFPGRFSGRQFSNSRSEMNVSTLELGDSALYLCASSHGTEDQPQHFGDGTRLSIL.

The genes are TRBV6-5 and TRBJ2-7, with D possibly TRBD1 on 5 matching bases. CDR1 is MNHEY, CDR2 SVGAGI, per germline. This CDR3 is 14 amino acids long. Trimming took off 3 bases at V and 5 bases at J, with 14 bases between the two ends. In DNA, the CDR3 is TGTGCCAGCAGTTATCAAGGGGCCTCTAACGAGCAGTACTTC. This sequence encodes CASSYQGASNEQYF.

The V call is TRBV19, the J call TRBJ1-2, with D unresolved. V lost 11 bases to trimming and J lost 5 bases, with 18 bases between them. The CDR3 sequence is 13 residues long. Germline V gene lookup returns CDR1 LNHDA and CDR2 SQIVND (reference sequence). The CDR3 DNA reads as TGTGCCGTGAGTCGGCAGGCCCAATATGGCTACACCTTC. Encoded protein: CAVSRQAQYGYTF.

This rearrangement joins TRBV5-1 to TRBJ2-3; 11 positions match TRBD1. CDR3 length equals 15 residues. Germline assignment: CDR1 SGHRS and CDR2 YFSETQ. With V trimmed by 5 bases and J by 3 bases, 5 bases remained unmatched. The CDR3 reads CASRAGTGGTDTQYF. The CDR3 nucleotides read TGCGCCAGCAGGGCCGGGACAGGGGGGACAGATACGCAGTATTTT. The full variable domain, with the rest looked up from reference TRBV5-1 and TRBJ2-3, is KAGVTQTPRYLIKTRGQQVTLSCSPISGHRSVSWYQQTPGQGLQFLFEYFSETQRNKGNFPGRFSGRQFSNSRSEMNVSTLELGDSALYLCASRAGTGGTDTQYFGPGTRLTVL.

V and J are TRBV7-2 and TRBJ1-4; the D is unclear. The V gene lost 5 bases and the J gene lost 6 bases, with 13 bases spanning the gap. Looked up from germline, CDR1 is SGHTA and CDR2 is FQGNSA. This CDR3 has 14 residues. CDR3 sequence reads: CASSPVTGDEKLFF. The CDR3 nucleotides read TGTGCCAGCAGCCCCGTCACGGGAGATGAAAAACTGTTTTTT.

V is TRBV18 and J is TRBJ2-7; D is perhaps TRBD1 (6 bases). With 3 bases removed from V and 3 bases from J, the gap between germline ends came to 15 bases. This CDR3 has 15 amino acids. Germline V gives CDR1 KGHSH, CDR2 LQKENI. In DNA form, the CDR3 reads TGTGCCAGCTCACCGTCCAGGGGTGCGATCTACGAGCAGTACTTC. Translated, it gives CASSPSRGAIYEQYF.

The CDR3 coding sequence is TGTGCCAGCAGCCCAGGCATCTCCTACGAGCAGTACTTC. Protein: CASSPGISYEQYF. The chain has TRBV5-6 and TRBJ2-7; unclear D gene. There are 13 residues in the CDR3. Germline CDR1 SGHDT, CDR2 YYEEEE. V was pared by 4 bases and J by 0 bases, with 8 bases between.

V and J are TRBV7-9 and TRBJ1-2, with 10 bases aligning to TRBD1. The CDR3 consists of 14 residues. Germline V lookup: CDR1 SEHNR, CDR2 FQNEAQ (reference sequence). The trim removed 3 bases at V and 8 bases at J, leaving 6 bases unmatched. The CDR3 coding sequence is TGTGCCAGCAGCTTCTCGGACAGGGGGGAAGGCTACACCTTC. It specifies CASSFSDRGEGYTF.

The table lists this clone with a count of one. The genes are TRBV6-6 and TRBJ1-2, with 7 bases matching TRBD1. Unmatched junction bases numbered 2, after V lost 4 bases and J lost 3 bases. CDR3 length equals 13 residues. Germline-derived CDR1 and CDR2 are MNHNY and SVGAGI (reference sequence). The CDR3 sequence: CASSSTGDYGYTF. DNA of the CDR3: TGTGCCAGCAGTTCAACAGGGGACTATGGCTACACCTTC.

The chain employs TRBV7-6 and TRBJ2-1, with 8 bases fitting TRBD1. The CDR3 runs to 15 residues. Germline values: CDR1 SGHVS, CDR2 FNYEAQ. V trimming: 1 base; J trimming: 8 bases; junction bases outside the gene matches: 7. This CDR3 is CASSLEGRGLDEQFF. The CDR3 coding sequence is TGTGCCAGCAGCTTAGAGGGCAGGGGGCTCGATGAGCAGTTCTTC. The whole variable domain, filled in from reference TRBV7-6 and TRBJ2-1, reads GAGVSQSPRYKVTKRGQDVALRCDPISGHVSLYWYRQALGQGPEFLTYFNYEAQQDKSGLPNDRFSAERPEGSISTLTIQRTEQRDSAMYRCASSLEGRGLDEQFFGPGTRLTVL.

V is TRBV4-3 and J is TRBJ1-3; 9 positions agree with TRBD1. Per the germline V gene, CDR1 is LGHNA and CDR2 is YSLEER. The ends lost 2 bases at V and 4 bases at J; junction bases unmatched: 9. The CDR3 consists of 17 residues. The CDR3: CASSQQTGGAVGNTIYF. For the CDR3, the DNA is TGCGCCAGCAGCCAACAAACAGGGGGCGCCGTGGGAAACACCATATATTTT.

This chain joins TRBV7-8 and TRBJ1-1; no reliable D call. This CDR3 has 14 amino acids. CDR1 is SGHVS and CDR2 is FQNEAQ in the germline V gene. The V end lost 3 bases, the J end lost 1 base, and 9 bases lay between the germline ends. The CDR3 region is CASSFKETNTEAFF. CDR3 bases: TGTGCCAGCAGCTTTAAGGAGACGAACACTGAAGCTTTCTTT.

The gene calls are TRBV28 and TRBJ1-2; D call uncertain. Germline CDR1 is MDHEN and CDR2 is SYDVKM. V shed 2 bases and J shed 8 bases, with 12 bases lying between them. The CDR3 is 13 amino acids. CDR3 bases: TGTGCCAGCAGTTTAGGGCGGACTTACGGCTACACCTTC. Translating gives CASSLGRTYGYTF.

The chain employs TRBV4-1 and TRBJ1-2; no clear D gene. V lost 0 bases to trimming and J lost 0 bases, with 8 bases between them. The CDR3 contains 15 residues. Germline V gene sequence: CDR1 MGHRA, CDR2 YSYEKL. The CDR3 reads CASSQEVTTNYGYTF. As DNA, the CDR3 is TGCGCCAGCAGCCAAGAGGTGACAACTAACTATGGCTACACCTTC.

This chain connects TRBV30 to TRBJ1-1, with TRBD1 matching over 7 bases. The CDR3 is made up of 13 amino acids. CDR1 and CDR2 (germline): GTSNPN, SVGIG (reference sequence). With 3 bases clipped from V and 4 bases from J, the junction kept 5 bases outside the gene matches. CDR3 sequence reads: CAWRKQGPTEAFF. The CDR3 DNA reads TGTGCCTGGAGAAAACAGGGGCCCACTGAAGCTTTCTTT.